Listed below are T cell receptor beta chains from one sample, sequenced in a study of blood T cell repertoires in COVID-19. Produced via immunoSEQ multiplex PCR; TCRdb's table is partial and in-frame only. This sample carries approximately 26,000 clones, 85% to 90% of them seen once, and the ten largest clones take about 4.9%. Material for sequencing was peripheral blood. The receptor source for this set is a man between 65 and 85 years old with active COVID-19. Both conserved end residues are part of each CDR3. A D gene is named only where the DNA matches it firmly. Clone sizes are given selectively: once, few, many, or a class where the clone is expanded.

j_gene	abundance	d_gene	v_gene	CDR3aa	CDR3nt
TRBJ1-2	few	.	TRBV10-1	CASRQFTYGYTF	TGCGCCAGCCGCCAGTTCACCTATGGCTACACCTTC
TRBJ2-3	once	TRBD1	TRBV7-9	CASSLLVTGASTDTQYF	TGTGCCAGCAGCCTATTGGTGACAGGGGCTAGCACAGATACGCAGTATTTT
TRBJ2-5	.	.	TRBV3-1/TRBV3-2	CASSQGRRGPETQYF	TGTGCCAGCAGCCAAGGGCGGAGGGGCCCAGAGACCCAGTACTTC
TRBJ2-1	.	.	TRBV18	CASSLRDTGNEQFF	TGTGCCAGCTCGCTGAGGGACACCGGGAATGAGCAGTTCTTC
TRBJ1-1	.	.	TRBV29-1	CSVARWAGANTEAFF	TGCAGCGTAGCTAGGTGGGCGGGGGCGAACACTGAAGCTTTCTTT
TRBJ2-5	.	.	TRBV4-1	CASSQAWSESQYF	TGCGCCAGCAGCCAAGCATGGTCCGAGTCCCAGTACTTC
TRBJ2-5	.	.	TRBV19	CASSISETQYF	TGTGCCAGTAGTATAAGCGAGACCCAGTACTTC
TRBJ1-4	.	.	TRBV11-2	CASSLDAGPGKLFF	TGTGCCAGCAGCTTAGATGCAGGGCCCGGAAAACTGTTTTTT
TRBJ2-3	few	TRBD2	TRBV19	CASKGGGGTDTQYF	TGTGCCAGTAAGGGAGGCGGGGGGACAGATACGCAGTATTTT
TRBJ2-7	.	.	TRBV6-5	CASRPVGSGSYEQYF	TGTGCCAGCCGCCCGGTTGGTAGCGGATCCTACGAGCAGTACTTC
TRBJ1-5	.	.	TRBV6-5	CASKREKPPDQPQHF	TGTGCCAGTAAACGGGAAAAACCCCCCGATCAGCCCCAGCATTTT
TRBJ2-2	few	.	TRBV3-1/TRBV3-2	CASNMAAGELFF	TGTGCCAGCAACATGGCGGCCGGGGAGCTGTTTTTT
TRBJ2-7	once	TRBD1	TRBV7-2	CASSPRGPGSEQYF	TGTGCCAGCAGCCCCAGGGGGCCAGGGAGTGAGCAGTACTTC
TRBJ2-5	.	TRBD2	TRBV3-1/TRBV3-2	CASSQSGGGRETQYF	TGTGCCAGCAGCCAAAGCGGGGGGGGTCGAGAGACCCAGTACTTC
TRBJ2-7	.	.	TRBV6-2/TRBV6-3	CASSSGGLGSYEQYF	TGTGCCAGCAGTTCCGGTGGGCTGGGCTCCTACGAGCAGTACTTC
TRBJ1-1	.	.	TRBV2	CASRPGGPGEAFF	TGTGCCAGCAGGCCGGGGGGCCCGGGTGAAGCTTTCTTT
TRBJ2-4	.	.	TRBV5-6	CASSGDGGKNIQYF	TGTGCCAGCAGCGGGGACGGGGGTAAAAACATTCAGTACTTC
TRBJ2-7	.	.	TRBV5-1	CASTNGDTSTHYEQYF	TGCGCCAGCACCAACGGGGACACGTCGACCCACTACGAGCAGTACTTC
TRBJ1-4	.	TRBD1	TRBV7-9	CASSSGTAPTNEKLFF	TGTGCCAGCAGCTCCGGGACAGCGCCAACTAATGAAAAACTGTTTTTT